The 8 T cell receptor beta chains below all came from one sample that was sequenced in a study of cytomegalovirus exposure and HLA in healthy donors. With 60 Vbeta and 13 Jbeta primers, the PCR was carried out. The repertoire was sequenced with immunoSEQ multiplex PCR; TCRdb's copy has only in-frame clones and lacks some. The data hold around 150,000 clones, with 68% observed a single time. The sample was PBMCs. The receptors derive from a woman aged 40 to 50 in good health and CMV-seropositive.

The chain uses TRBV10-2 and TRBJ1-5, with 8 bases identical to TRBD1. Germline trimming cut 5 bases from V and 7 bases from J; bases unmatched to any gene: 10. Germline V gene lookup returns CDR1 WSHSY and CDR2 SAAADI. The CDR3 runs to 15 residues. DNA of the CDR3: TGCGCCAGCAGTTTTACGGCAGGGGGCGGGCAGCCCCAGCATTTT. It codes for CASSFTAGGGQPQHF.

A single count supports this clone. The chain is built from TRBV4-3 and TRBJ2-3; the match to TRBD2 covers 8 bases. The CDR3 is made up of 17 amino acids. The germline gives CDR1 LGHNA, CDR2 YSLEER. V was clipped by 1 base and J by 3 bases; unmatched bases: 9. This CDR3 reads CASSQGSRGVRTDTQYF. In nucleotides, the CDR3 is TGCGCCAGCAGCCAAGGCTCGCGGGGGGTTAGGACAGATACGCAGTATTTT.

The chain has TRBV6-5 and TRBJ1-5; D gene ambiguous. V was cut by 5 bases and J by 8 bases, with 7 bases left in between. This CDR3 is built from 11 residues. CDR1 is MNHEY and CDR2 is SVGAGI in the germline V gene. CDR3 residues: CASSVGEPQHF. CDR3 coding DNA: TGTGCCAGCAGTGTGGGAGAGCCCCAGCATTTT.

J is TRBJ2-7 and V is TRBV2; tentative D call: TRBD1 (5 bases). Deletions cut 4 bases from V and 0 bases from J, with 13 bases between. CDR1 and CDR2 (germline): SNHLY, FYNNEI. This CDR3 has 15 amino acids. The CDR3 sequence: CASSVPGLLSYEQYF. The CDR3 DNA reads as TGTGCCAGCAGTGTGCCAGGGCTCCTCTCCTACGAGCAGTACTTC.

The chain carries TRBV2 and TRBJ2-3, with 8 bases fitting TRBD1. Per germline, CDR1 SNHLY and CDR2 FYNNEI. CDR3 length: 15 amino acids. V shed 6 bases, J shed 1 base, and the junction held 6 bases outside the gene matches. The CDR3 spells CASRIDRGGTDTQYF. Here the CDR3 DNA reads TGTGCCAGCAGGATTGACAGGGGCGGCACAGATACGCAGTATTTT.

The V and J genes are TRBV6-1 and TRBJ2-7, with D maybe TRBD2 (5 bases). The V gene lost 2 bases and the J gene lost 11 bases, with 10 bases spanning the gap. The CDR3 loop spans 11 amino acids. The germline V gene has CDR1 MNHNS and CDR2 SASEGT. The CDR3 protein is CASSEFMEEYF. In nucleotides, the CDR3 is TGTGCCAGCAGTGAATTCATGGAGGAGTACTTC.

For this clone: One junction end does not reproduce the germline sequence, and a read error may be involved. The V and J genes are TRBV19 and TRBJ1-5, with D tentatively TRBD1 (6 bases). The CDR3 spans 15 residues. Germline V gene data show CDR1 as LNHDA and CDR2 as SQIVND (reference sequence). The CDR3 region has the DNA TGTGCCAGTAGTACTGACAGGCATAGCAATCAGCCCCAGAATTTT. It yields the protein CASSTDRHSNQPQNF.

V usage is TRBV7-3 and J usage is TRBJ1-6; D unresolved. The germline V gene has CDR1 SGHTA and CDR2 FQGTGA. V shed 3 bases and J shed 10 bases, with 13 bases lying between them. The CDR3 spans 14 residues. For the CDR3, the DNA is TGTGCCAGCAGCTTCTCGGGAGTCGGCTCACCCCTCCACTTT. Its protein is CASSFSGVGSPLHF. The full variable domain, completed using reference TRBV7-3 and TRBJ1-6, is GAGVSQTPSNKVTEKGKYVELRCDPISGHTALYWYRQSLGQGPEFLIYFQGTGAADDSGLPNDRFFAVRPEGSVSTLKIQRTERGDSAVYLCASSFSGVGSPLHFGNGTRLTVT.